This T cell receptor (beta chain) comes out of a study of T cell repertoires in cytomegalovirus infection (dated 2019 in TCRdb). About the full investigation: Donor HLA type was relevant to the analysis, as public TCR beta signatures indicated carriage of CMV infection together with the matching HLA type. Broader findings and caveats from the paper: In the ex vivo response, HLA-C-restricted CMV-specific TCR beta clonotypes were dominant, and in two of eight donors the single most frequent clonotype came from this HLA-C-restricted group. Cumulative frequency of public TCR beta family members discriminated carriers of CMV infection plus the relevant HLA type in this cohort and an independent roughly 330-donor cohort.

The run used an Illumina HiSeq 1500. TCRdb cleaned the public reads at Q25 with fastp, built clones with MiXCR and kept in-frame beta chains. Each entry merges the rows of one CDR3 protein and shows their most common DNA and genes. The sample table holds around 630,000 distinct CDR3 sequences, of which 20% to 25% were seen once. The ten most abundant clones make up around 8% of the sample. The table lists this clonotype with many counts. It has no known antigen specificity. No qualities accompany the bases; no much larger clone lies one base away. V was cut back by 2 bases and J by 3 bases, leaving a gap of 10 bases between them. CDR1 and CDR2 are read off the germline V gene as SGHTA and FQGNSA. The CDR3, cysteine through phenylalanine, is 14 amino acids long. Only the CDR3 part of the read is kept: 42 bases, read in frame from the first base.

The sequence came from a human donor in good health (CMV status not recorded). Some clones in this sample may be carry-over from other donors' samples. This chain joins TRBV7-2 to TRBJ1-1; no confident D gene assignment can be made. Material: CD8+ T cells from PBMCs. DNA sequence: TGTGCCAGCAGCTTAAGGCGTCAGTACACTGAAGCTTTCTTT. This is translated as CASSLRRQYTEAFF.